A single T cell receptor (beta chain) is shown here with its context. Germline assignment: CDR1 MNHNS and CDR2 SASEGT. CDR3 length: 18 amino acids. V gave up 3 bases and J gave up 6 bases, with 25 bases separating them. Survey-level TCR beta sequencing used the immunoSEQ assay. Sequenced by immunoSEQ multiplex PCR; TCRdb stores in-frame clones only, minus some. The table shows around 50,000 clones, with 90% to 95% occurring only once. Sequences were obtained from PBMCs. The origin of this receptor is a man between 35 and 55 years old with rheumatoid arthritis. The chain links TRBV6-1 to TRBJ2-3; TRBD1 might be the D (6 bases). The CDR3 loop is CASSDGRAGVNLLDTQYF. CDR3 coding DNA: TGTGCCAGCAGTGACGGAAGGGCAGGGGTCAATCTCTTGGATACGCAGTATTTT.